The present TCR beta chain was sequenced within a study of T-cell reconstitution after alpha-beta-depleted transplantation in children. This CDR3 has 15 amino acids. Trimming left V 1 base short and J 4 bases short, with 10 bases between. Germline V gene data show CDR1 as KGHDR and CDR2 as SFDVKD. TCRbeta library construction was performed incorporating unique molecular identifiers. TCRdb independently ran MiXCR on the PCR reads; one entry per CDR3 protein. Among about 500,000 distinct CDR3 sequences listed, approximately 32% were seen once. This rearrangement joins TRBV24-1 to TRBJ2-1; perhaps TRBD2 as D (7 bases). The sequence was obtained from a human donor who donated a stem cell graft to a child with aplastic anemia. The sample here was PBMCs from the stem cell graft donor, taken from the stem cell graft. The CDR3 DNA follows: TGTGCCACCAGTGATTTTGGGAGGGGGTACAATGAGCAGTTCTTC. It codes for CATSDFGRGYNEQFF.